Below, 30 T cell receptor beta chains from the same sample are listed, as sequenced in a study of T cell responses to AZD1222 COVID-19 vaccine. Libraries were prepared by immunoSEQ multiplex PCR; TCRdb keeps only in-frame clonotypes and omits some of them. This table has 80,000 to 100,000 clones, approximately 86% appearing once. This specimen consisted of peripheral blood, obtained on day 0 of AZD1222 vaccination. These receptors were collected from an adult in good health.

The chain joins TRBV27 to TRBJ2-1; 7 nucleotides align to TRBD1. The germline V gene encodes CDR1 MNHEY and CDR2 SMNVEV (reference sequence). The trim removed 5 bases at V and 2 bases at J, leaving 9 bases unmatched. There are 16 residues in the CDR3. The DNA for the CDR3 is TGTGCCAGCAGTCGCTACGACAGGGTGCCCTACAATGAGCAGTTCTTC. It is translated as CASSRYDRVPYNEQFF.

The V gene is TRBV18, the J gene TRBJ2-2; D call uncertain. V lost 1 base and J 3 bases, leaving 3 bases between the germline ends. The CDR3 sequence is 13 residues long. Germline V gene data show CDR1 as KGHSH and CDR2 as LQKENI. The CDR3 nucleotides are TGTGCCAGCTCACCACTAGACACCGGGGAGCTGTTTTTT. The encoded protein is CASSPLDTGELFF.

The V gene is TRBV3-1 (or the pseudogene TRBV3-2), the J gene TRBJ2-1, with TRBD2 matching over 9 bases. The V segment lost 4 bases and the J segment 16 bases; nucleotides outside the gene matches: 14. The CDR3 has 14 residues. Germline V gene lookup returns CDR1 LGHDT and CDR2 YNNKEL (reference sequence). In DNA form, the CDR3 reads TGTGCCAGCAGCCTAGCCGTTAGCGGGAGCGTATATTTCTTC. Protein product: CASSLAVSGSVYFF.

The gene calls are TRBV5-1 and TRBJ2-7; 10 bases map to TRBD1. V dropped 4 bases and J dropped 7; count of bases not matched to a gene: 11. Germline V lookup: CDR1 SGHRS, CDR2 YFSETQ. This CDR3 has 15 amino acids. This CDR3 is CASSRRQGALKEQYF. DNA of the CDR3: TGCGCCAGCAGCCGAAGACAGGGGGCGTTAAAGGAGCAGTACTTC.

The chain is built from TRBV3-1 (or the pseudogene TRBV3-2) and TRBJ1-6; no reliable D call. This CDR3 has 13 residues. Per germline, CDR1 LGHDT and CDR2 YNNKEL (reference sequence). Trimming shortened V by 0 bases and J by 6 bases, and 3 bases separated the two germline ends. CDR3 in amino acids: CASSQERNSPLHF. CDR3 in DNA: TGTGCCAGCAGCCAAGAACGTAATTCACCCCTCCACTTT.

This chain joins TRBV10-2 and TRBJ1-5, with 8 bases aligning to TRBD1. Losses at the gene ends were 6 bases for V and 7 bases for J; bases not matched to a gene: 11. CDR3 length: 15 residues. Germline V CDR1 and CDR2: WSHSY, SAAADI. CDR3 sequence (DNA): TGCGCCAGCAGCCCAACAGGGGGAGGAAGGCAGCCCCAGCATTTT. Translating it yields CASSPTGGGRQPQHF.

The chain employs TRBV30 and TRBJ2-5, with TRBD2 identical over 9 bases. CDR1 GTSNPN and CDR2 SVGIG come from the germline V gene (reference sequence). Germline trimming cut 2 bases from V and 4 bases from J; bases unmatched to any gene: 11. The CDR3 covers 16 residues. The CDR3 DNA reads as TGTGCCTGGAGTCTGGGGGTAGCGGGGGTAGGAGAGACCCAGTACTTC. This translates into CAWSLGVAGVGETQYF. Complete variable domain (other parts from reference TRBV30 and TRBJ2-5): SQTIHQWPATLVQPVGSPLSLECTVEGTSNPNLYWYRQAAGRGLQLLFYSVGIGQISSEVPQNLSASRPQDRQFILSSKKLLLSDSGFYLCAWSLGVAGVGETQYFGPGTRLLVL.

The V call is TRBV19, the J call TRBJ1-6; D ambiguous. CDR1 and CDR2 (germline): LNHDA, SQIVND (reference sequence). The CDR3 contains 14 residues. The ends were cut back, 0 bases at V and 6 bases at J, with 6 bases in the middle. CDR3 loop: CASSIDYSNSPLHF. Written as DNA, the CDR3 is TGTGCCAGTAGTATAGACTACAGTAATTCACCCCTCCACTTT.

V usage is TRBV28 and J usage is TRBJ2-7, with TRBD2 as a possible D gene (6 bases). From germline, CDR1 is MDHEN and CDR2 SYDVKM. Trimming pared 3 bases from V and 0 bases from J, leaving 12 bases between. The CDR3 runs 15 residues. The CDR3 reads CASSFGGSCSYEQYF. In DNA form, the CDR3 reads TGTGCCAGCAGTTTCGGGGGTTCCTGCTCCTACGAGCAGTACTTC.

The CDR3 nucleotides read TGTGCCAGCAGCTTCTTCGGGACAGGGGAAGCTTTCTTT. Translation: CASSFFGTGEAFF. The chain combines TRBV11-2 with TRBJ1-1; 9 bases line up with TRBD1. There are 13 residues in the CDR3. CDR1 is SGHAT, CDR2 FQNNGV, per germline. J was trimmed by 8 bases and V by 3 bases; bases with no gene match: 4.

This clone has just one count. The CDR3 DNA reads TGTGCCAGCAGCCCACTAGGGGCCACCCTCCATCGGAACACTGAAGCTTTCTTT. This gives the protein CASSPLGATLHRNTEAFF. This chain joins TRBV27 and TRBJ1-1; possibly TRBD1 for D (5 bases). V gave up 6 bases and J gave up 1 base, with 24 bases separating them. This CDR3 comprises 18 residues. Germline CDR1 MNHEY, CDR2 SMNVEV (reference sequence).

This clone was seen more than once but under ten times. The CDR3 loop is CASSVGGGSENTEAFF. CDR3 bases: TGTGCCAGCAGCGTAGGGGGAGGGAGTGAGAACACTGAAGCTTTCTTT. The chain carries TRBV9 and TRBJ1-1; D is undetermined. V dropped 0 bases and J dropped 1 base, with 13 bases sitting between them. Germline lookup yields CDR1 SGDLS and CDR2 YYNGEE. The CDR3 extends over 16 amino acids.

This rearrangement joins TRBV28 to TRBJ1-1; D may be TRBD1 (6 bases). Germline values: CDR1 MDHEN, CDR2 SYDVKM. Trimming removed 6 bases from V and 6 bases from J, with 11 bases in between. This CDR3 has 12 residues. In DNA, the CDR3 is TGTGCCAGCAGAGACAGGAGGGCTGAAGCTTTCTTT. It is translated as CASRDRRAEAFF.

This rearrangement joins TRBV18 to TRBJ1-3; D is unclear. Trimming shortened V by 0 bases and J by 2 bases, and 8 bases separated the two germline ends. This CDR3 comprises 15 residues. Germline V gives CDR1 KGHSH, CDR2 LQKENI. CDR3 DNA sequence: TGTGCCAGCTCACCACCAGTCCCAACTGGAAACACCATATATTTT. It is translated as CASSPPVPTGNTIYF.

Points on this clone: The sample holds other DNA sequences that translate to the same CDR3. The chain recombines TRBV28 with TRBJ2-3; the match to TRBD1 covers 8 bases. V trimming: 6 bases; J trimming: 3 bases; junction bases outside the gene matches: 5. Germline CDR1 reads MDHEN; CDR2 reads SYDVKM. CDR3 length equals 14 residues. The CDR3 protein is CASSSGQGTDTQYF. DNA of the CDR3: TGTGCCAGCAGCTCCGGACAGGGAACAGATACGCAGTATTTT.

This clone was recorded only once. The rearrangement links TRBV27 to TRBJ2-1; D possibly corresponds to TRBD2 (6 bases). The length of the CDR3 is 16 residues. Germline V gene sequence: CDR1 MNHEY, CDR2 SMNVEV (reference sequence). V lost 4 bases to trimming and J lost 7 bases, with 20 bases between them. CDR3 region: CASSSDIGRIPNEQFF. The CDR3, as DNA: TGTGCCAGCAGTTCAGACATCGGGAGAATTCCGAATGAGCAGTTCTTC.

The V and J genes are TRBV28 and TRBJ2-2, with D perhaps assigned TRBD1 or TRBD2 (6 bases each). Germline V gene data show CDR1 as MDHEN and CDR2 as SYDVKM. This CDR3 is 16 amino acids long. Trimming cost V 5 bases and J 4 bases, with 17 bases left between them. The CDR3 DNA sequence: TGTGCCAGCAGTCCACCACAAGGGGGGACCACCGGGGAGCTGTTTTTT. Translating gives CASSPPQGGTTGELFF.

V usage is TRBV9 and J usage is TRBJ1-1, with D possibly matching TRBD1 (5 bases). The CDR3 extends over 14 amino acids. Germline CDR1 and CDR2: SGDLS and YYNGEE. Trimming stripped 0 bases from V and 2 bases from J, with 8 bases between. Here the CDR3 reads CASSVDQGNTEAFF. CDR3 in DNA: TGTGCCAGCAGCGTAGACCAGGGAAACACTGAAGCTTTCTTT.

The chain recombines TRBV6-5 with TRBJ1-6; D may be TRBD1 (5 bases). Germline V CDR1 and CDR2: MNHEY, SVGAGI. Trimming cost V 4 bases and J 9 bases, with 10 bases left between them. The CDR3 runs 13 residues. The CDR3 DNA is TGTGCCAGCAGTTTGCAGGGTGGTTCACCCCTCCACTTT. It codes for CASSLQGGSPLHF.

J is TRBJ1-1 and V is TRBV5-1; maybe TRBD1 (6 bases). The CDR3 consists of 17 residues. V lost 2 bases and J lost 0, with 17 bases in between. CDR1 and CDR2 (germline): SGHRS, YFSETQ. In DNA, the CDR3 is TGCGCCAGCAGCTTAGGAAATCAGGGGCTCATGAACACTGAAGCTTTCTTT. Translated: CASSLGNQGLMNTEAFF.

The V gene is TRBV28, the J gene TRBJ1-5; D unclear. Trimming removed 2 bases from V and 5 bases from J, with 10 bases in between. The length of the CDR3 is 14 residues. The germline gives CDR1 MDHEN, CDR2 SYDVKM. DNA of the CDR3: TGTGCCAGCAGTTTACTCGCCGGGGATCAGCCCCAGCATTTT. It is translated as CASSLLAGDQPQHF.

This rearrangement joins TRBV11-3 to TRBJ1-3, with a possible D match to TRBD1 (6 bases). Germline values: CDR1 SGHNT, CDR2 YENEEA. The CDR3 consists of 18 residues. V shed 4 bases and J shed 0 bases, with 19 bases lying between them. This chain's CDR3 is CASSYSTDRFSSGNTIYF. In DNA, the CDR3 is TGTGCCAGCAGCTACTCAACTGACAGGTTCAGCTCTGGAAACACCATATATTTT. Based on the CDR3 plus reference TRBV11-3 and TRBJ1-3, the full variable domain is EAGVVQSPRYKIIEKKQPVAFWCNPISGHNTLYWYLQNLGQGPELLIRYENEEAVDDSQLPKDRFSAERLKGVDSTLKIQPAELGDSAVYLCASSYSTDRFSSGNTIYFGEGSWLTVV.

This clone was counted between two and nine times. V is TRBV28 and J is TRBJ2-1; D assignment may be TRBD1 or TRBD2 (6 bases each). The V gene's germline CDR1 is MDHEN and CDR2 SYDVKM. CDR3 size: 18 residues. The V end lost 4 bases, the J end lost 6 bases, and 25 bases lay between the germline ends. The CDR3 spells CASSSLAKGGRVGNEQFF. For the CDR3, the DNA is TGTGCCAGCAGTTCCCTCGCGAAGGGGGGTAGGGTGGGCAATGAGCAGTTCTTC.

V usage is TRBV29-1 and J usage is TRBJ1-2; 11 bases agree with TRBD1. Germline loops: CDR1 SQVTM, CDR2 ANQGSEA. The CDR3 runs 14 residues. V shed 6 bases, J shed 5 bases, and the junction held 8 bases outside the gene matches. CDR3 in amino acids: CSVRAGTGGYGYTF. The DNA for the CDR3 is TGCAGCGTCCGCGCCGGGACAGGGGGTTATGGCTACACCTTC.

This clone is medium-sized (0.01 to 0.1%) in the sample. This chain connects TRBV6-5 to TRBJ1-1, with TRBD1 matching 7 bases. CDR3 length equals 15 residues. Trimming removed 6 bases from V and 1 base from J; junction bases left unmatched: 8. CDR1 MNHEY and CDR2 SVGAGI come from the germline V gene. The CDR3 DNA reads as TGTGCCAGCAGCCCCTATACAGGGGAGAACACTGAAGCTTTCTTT. Its translation is CASSPYTGENTEAFF.

The V call is TRBV28, the J call TRBJ1-2; D gene uncertain. Germline V gives CDR1 MDHEN, CDR2 SYDVKM. V was clipped by 4 bases and J by 4 bases, with 10 bases between them. The CDR3 totals 13 residues. The CDR3 protein is CASSSGLSYGYTF. CDR3 DNA: TGTGCCAGCAGTTCCGGACTGAGCTATGGCTACACCTTC.

This chain links TRBV5-4 with TRBJ2-3; D is possibly TRBD1 (5 bases). V dropped 3 bases and J dropped 6 bases, with 14 bases sitting between them. Germline lookup yields CDR1 SGHNT and CDR2 YYREEE (reference sequence). There are 14 residues in the CDR3. As DNA, the CDR3 is TGTGCCAGCAGCTCCAGGGTTTTGGCGGATACGCAGTATTTT. This sequence encodes CASSSRVLADTQYF.

The gene calls are TRBV5-1 and TRBJ2-5, with 9 nucleotides matching TRBD1. V shed 3 bases and J 2 bases; nucleotides not matched to a gene: 5. CDR1 and CDR2 from the germline V gene are SGHRS and YFSETQ. There are 15 residues in the CDR3. The CDR3 DNA follows: TGCGCCAGCAGCTCTGGACAGGGGATTCAAGAGACCCAGTACTTC. The encoded protein is CASSSGQGIQETQYF.

The chain recombines TRBV20-1 with TRBJ1-6; no clear D gene. This CDR3 comprises 13 residues. Per germline, CDR1 DFQATT and CDR2 SNEGSKA (reference sequence). Trimming left V 3 bases short and J 6 bases short, with 9 bases between. CDR3: CSASASVNSPLHF. For the CDR3, the DNA is TGCAGTGCTAGTGCCAGCGTTAATTCACCCCTCCACTTT.

This sequence joins TRBV14 and TRBJ2-5; 11 bases fit TRBD2. Germline trimming cut 5 bases from V and 4 bases from J; bases unmatched to any gene: 0. The CDR3 covers 13 residues. Germline V gene data show CDR1 as SGHDN and CDR2 as FVKESK. CDR3 bases: TGTGCCAGCAGCACTAGCGGGAGAGAGACCCAGTACTTC. Residues: CASSTSGRETQYF.